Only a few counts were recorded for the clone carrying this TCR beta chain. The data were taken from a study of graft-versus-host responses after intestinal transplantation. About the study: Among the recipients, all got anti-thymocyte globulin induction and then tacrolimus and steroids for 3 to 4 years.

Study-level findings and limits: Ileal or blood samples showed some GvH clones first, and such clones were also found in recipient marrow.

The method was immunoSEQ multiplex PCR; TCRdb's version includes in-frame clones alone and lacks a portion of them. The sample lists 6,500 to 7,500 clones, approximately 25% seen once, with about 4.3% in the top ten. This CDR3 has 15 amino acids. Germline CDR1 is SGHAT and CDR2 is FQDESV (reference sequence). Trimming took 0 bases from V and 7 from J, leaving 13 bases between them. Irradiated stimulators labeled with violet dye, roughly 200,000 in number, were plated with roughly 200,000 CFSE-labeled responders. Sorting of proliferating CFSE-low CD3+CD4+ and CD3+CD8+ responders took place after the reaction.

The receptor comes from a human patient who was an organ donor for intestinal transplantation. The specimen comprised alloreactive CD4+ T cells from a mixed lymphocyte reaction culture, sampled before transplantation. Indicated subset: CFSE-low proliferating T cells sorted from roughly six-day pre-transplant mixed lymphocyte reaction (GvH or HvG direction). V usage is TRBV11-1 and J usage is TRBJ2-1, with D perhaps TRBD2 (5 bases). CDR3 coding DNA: TGTGCCAGCAGCTTAGCCTGGGCGGGCGGGAATGAGCAGTTCTTC. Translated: CASSLAWAGGNEQFF.